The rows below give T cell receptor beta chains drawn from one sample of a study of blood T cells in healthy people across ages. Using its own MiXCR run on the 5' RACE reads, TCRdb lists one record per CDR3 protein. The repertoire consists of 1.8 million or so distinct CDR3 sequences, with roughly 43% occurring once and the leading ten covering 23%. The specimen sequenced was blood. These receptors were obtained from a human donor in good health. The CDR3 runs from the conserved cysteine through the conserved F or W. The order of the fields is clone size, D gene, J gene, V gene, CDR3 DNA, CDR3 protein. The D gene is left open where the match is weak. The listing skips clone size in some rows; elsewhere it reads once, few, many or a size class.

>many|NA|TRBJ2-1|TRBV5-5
TGTGCCAGCAGCCCCGGGGCAACGGATGAGCAGTTCTTC
CASSPGATDEQFF
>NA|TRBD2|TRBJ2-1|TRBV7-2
TGTGCCAGCAGCTTCTGGGGGGGGACTAGCGGGGGGACCTCCTACAATGAGCAGTTCTTC
CASSFWGGTSGGTSYNEQFF
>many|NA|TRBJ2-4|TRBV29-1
TGCAGCGTTGGATCAGCCAAAAACATTCAGTACTTC
CSVGSAKNIQYF
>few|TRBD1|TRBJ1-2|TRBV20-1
TGCAGTGCCCTGCTCCGCCTTGGGACAGGGGTGTTAAACTATGGCTACACCTTC
CSALLRLGTGVLNYGYTF
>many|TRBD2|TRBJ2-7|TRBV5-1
TGTGCCAGCAGCCTTAGCGGGGGGGCCTACGAGCAGTACTTC
CASSLSGGAYEQYF
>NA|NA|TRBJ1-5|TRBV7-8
TGTGCCAGCAGCTTTGGGTTCGCAAGCAATCAGCCCCAGCATTTT
CASSFGFASNQPQHF
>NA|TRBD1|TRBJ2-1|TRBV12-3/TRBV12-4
TGTGCCAGCAGTCAGGGGGCGATAACAAATGAGCAGTTCTTC
CASSQGAITNEQFF
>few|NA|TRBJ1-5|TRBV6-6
TGTGCCAGCACCGGGACACTCAATCAGCCCCAGCATTTT
CASTGTLNQPQHF
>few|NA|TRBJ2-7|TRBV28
TGTGCCAGCAGTCCTTTCCACGAGCAGTACTTC
CASSPFHEQYF
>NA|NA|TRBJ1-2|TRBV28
TGTGCCAGCAGTTTATACCCCGGCGGGGGCTACGGGTATGGCTACACCTTC
CASSLYPGGGYGYGYTF
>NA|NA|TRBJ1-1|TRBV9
TGTGCCAGCAGCGTGGATATAGGGATGGGTGAAGCTTTCTTT
CASSVDIGMGEAFF
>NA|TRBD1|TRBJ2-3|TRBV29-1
TGCAGCGTTGCACAGGGGGATGGCACAGATACGCAGTATTTT
CSVAQGDGTDTQYF
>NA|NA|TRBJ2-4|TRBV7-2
TGTGCCAGCAGCCAATCCAGAGGGGACATTCAGTACTTC
CASSQSRGDIQYF
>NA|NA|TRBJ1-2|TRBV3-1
TGTGCCAGCAGCCCAGCTGCCACCTATGGCTACACCTTC
CASSPAATYGYTF
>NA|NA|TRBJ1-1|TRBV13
TGTGCCAGCAGCACGGAACTGGGAGACACTGACGCTTTCTTT
CASSTELGDTDAFF
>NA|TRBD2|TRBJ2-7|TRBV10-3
TGTGCCATCAGTGAGGAGCGGGGCCGTTACGAGCAGTACTTC
CAISEERGRYEQYF
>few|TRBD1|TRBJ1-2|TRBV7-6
TGTGCCAGCAGCCCGAGTGGACAGGGGGCCTATGGCTACACCTTC
CASSPSGQGAYGYTF
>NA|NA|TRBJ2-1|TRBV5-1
TGCGCCAGCAGCTTGGGCCAGTTCCAGTTCTTC
CASSLGQFQFF
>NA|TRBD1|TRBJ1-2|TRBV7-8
TGTGCCAGCAGCTATTTTAGACAGGGAGGGGACTATGGCTACACCTTC
CASSYFRQGGDYGYTF
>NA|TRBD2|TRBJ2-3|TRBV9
TGTGCCGGCAGCGTAGCTATACTAGCGGGGGTAGATACGCAGTATTTT
CAGSVAILAGVDTQYF
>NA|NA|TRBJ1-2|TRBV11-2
TGTGCCAGCAGCTTAAGCGGGAATCCTAACTATGGCTACACCTTC
CASSLSGNPNYGYTF
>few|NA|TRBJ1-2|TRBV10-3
TGTGCCATCAGGGTTGACAGTTTCTATGGCTACACCTTC
CAIRVDSFYGYTF
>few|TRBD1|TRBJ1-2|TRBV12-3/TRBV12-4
TGTGCCAGCAGTTTTGTATCAGGGGGCTATGGCTACACCTTC
CASSFVSGGYGYTF
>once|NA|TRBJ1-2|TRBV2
TGTGCCAGCAACGCCCGGACAACCAGTAACTATGGCTACACCTTC
CASNARTTSNYGYTF
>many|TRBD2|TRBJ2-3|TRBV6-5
TGTGCCAGCAGTTCGCCTAGCGGGGGAAGCACAGATACGCAGTATTTT
CASSSPSGGSTDTQYF
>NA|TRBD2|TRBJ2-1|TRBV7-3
TGTGCCAGCAGCTTAAATGGGGCACGAGCGGGGGCCGAGGGTGAGCAGTTCTTC
CASSLNGARAGAEGEQFF
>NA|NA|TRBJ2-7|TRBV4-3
TGCGCCAGCAGCCAAGTTGGGCAGAGGTACGAGCAGTACTTC
CASSQVGQRYEQYF
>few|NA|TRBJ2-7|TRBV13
TGTGCCAGCAGTAGTACCGGGGCAGAAGGCTCCTACGAGCAGTACTTC
CASSSTGAEGSYEQYF
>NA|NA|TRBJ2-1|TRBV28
TGTGCCAGCAGTTTATGCGATTTCCAGACCGCTAAATTCCTCTCCTACAATGAGCAGTTCTTC
CASSLCDFQTAKFLSYNEQFF
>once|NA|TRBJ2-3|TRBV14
TGTGCCAGCAGCCAAGACGCCCCTACGCAGTATTTT
CASSQDAPTQYF
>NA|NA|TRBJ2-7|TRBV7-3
TGTGCCAGCAGCTTAATAGCGATTTCATACAATGAGCAGTACTTC
CASSLIAISYNEQYF
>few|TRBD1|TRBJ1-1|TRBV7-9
TGTGCCAGCAGCACGACAGGGTGGGACACTGAAGCTTTCTTT
CASSTTGWDTEAFF
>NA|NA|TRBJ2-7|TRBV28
TGTGCCAGCAGTTTATTAACAGGGAGTTTGCCCTACGAGCAGTACTTC
CASSLLTGSLPYEQYF
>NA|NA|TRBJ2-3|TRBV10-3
TGTGCCATCAGTGAGTTCCTTGGACAGATCGAAACAGATACGCAGTATTTT
CAISEFLGQIETDTQYF
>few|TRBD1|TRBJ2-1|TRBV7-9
TGTGCCAGCAGACGGGCCGGGACAGGGGTCAATGAGCAGTTCTTC
CASRRAGTGVNEQFF
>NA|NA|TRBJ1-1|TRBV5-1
TGCGCCAGCAGCTTGGAGAGTCCGGGCCTGAACACTGAGGCTTTCTTT
CASSLESPGLNTEAFF
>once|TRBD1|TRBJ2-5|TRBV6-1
TGTGCCAGCAGACGGGACAGGGTTGGCGGGGAGACCCAGTACTTC
CASRRDRVGGETQYF
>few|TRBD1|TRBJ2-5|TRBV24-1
TGTGCCACCAGTGATCGACGGGACAGCAAAGAGACCCAGTACTTC
CATSDRRDSKETQYF
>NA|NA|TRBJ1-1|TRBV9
TGTGCCAGCAGCGTAGGGGAAGGGGGTGAAGCTTTCTTT
CASSVGEGGEAFF
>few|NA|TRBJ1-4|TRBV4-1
TGCGCCAGCAGCCAGCGGGGGGTCCGGGAAAAACTGTTTTTT
CASSQRGVREKLFF
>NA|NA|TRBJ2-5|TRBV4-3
TGCGCCAGCAGCCAAGGACGGTCCGAGACCCAGTACTTC
CASSQGRSETQYF
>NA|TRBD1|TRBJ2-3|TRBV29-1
TGCAGCGCTGCTACAGGGGCCCTTTCTCCTAGCACAGATACGCAGTATTTT
CSAATGALSPSTDTQYF
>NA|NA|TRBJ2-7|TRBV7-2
TGTGCCGGCAGCTTTGTGCCAGGGGACGAGCAGTACTTC
CAGSFVPGDEQYF
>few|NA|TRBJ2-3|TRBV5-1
TGCGCCAGCAGCCTCGGGGACTTAATCACAGATACGCAGTATTTT
CASSLGDLITDTQYF
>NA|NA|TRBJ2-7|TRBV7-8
TGTGCCAGCAGCCCACTAGTGGGGGCGGGGAACAACGAGCAGTACTTC
CASSPLVGAGNNEQYF
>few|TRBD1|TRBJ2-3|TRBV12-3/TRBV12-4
TGTGCCAGCATTGGGGGGTGGGACAGGAGCACAGATACGCAGTATTTT
CASIGGWDRSTDTQYF
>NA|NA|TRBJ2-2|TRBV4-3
TGCGCCAGCAGCGAGCTGGTCACCGGGGAGCTGTTTTTT
CASSELVTGELFF
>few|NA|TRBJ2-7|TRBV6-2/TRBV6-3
TGTGCCAGCAGTTACTCGAAGGCTCAGAACGAGCAGTACTTC
CASSYSKAQNEQYF
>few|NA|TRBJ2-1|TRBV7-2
TGTGCCAGCAGCTTCGTGGGGAGCTCCTACAATGAGCAGTTCTTC
CASSFVGSSYNEQFF
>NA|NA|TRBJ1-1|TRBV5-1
TGCGCCAGCAGCCTGGCCGTGCAGAGTGGCACTGAAGCTTTCTTT
CASSLAVQSGTEAFF
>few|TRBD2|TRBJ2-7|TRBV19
TGTGCCAGTAGCTCCGTCGCAGGGAGGGTCGAGCAGTACTTC
CASSSVAGRVEQYF
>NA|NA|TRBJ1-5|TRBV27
TGTGCCAGTGGGGTGGGGTTCGGCCAGCCCCAGCATTTT
CASGVGFGQPQHF
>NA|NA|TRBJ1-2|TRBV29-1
TGCAGCGTTGTTGTACAGGGCCACTACACCTTC
CSVVVQGHYTF
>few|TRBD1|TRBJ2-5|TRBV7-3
TGTGCCAGCAGCGGAAACCCGGACAGGGTTTGGCAAGAGACCCAGTACTTC
CASSGNPDRVWQETQYF
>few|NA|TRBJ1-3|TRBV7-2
TGTGCCAGCAGCTCGGGACCGAATGGAAACACCATATATTTT
CASSSGPNGNTIYF